At least ten counts were recorded for the clone carrying this T cell receptor (beta chain). Its antigen is unidentified. TCRdb reprocessed the 5' RACE reads with MiXCR, giving one entry per CDR3 protein. The table lists tens of thousands of distinct CDR3 sequences, over 4% of them singletons. The source of the sample is a study of CD8 T cells in ankylosing spondylitis. Findings and limits, study-wide: Some motif variants had been reported before (in reactive arthritis synovial fluid and blood). Significant enrichment of disease-linked clones was reportedly seen in matched ankylosing spondylitis synovial fluid. Ankylosing spondylitis blood appeared to be characterized by a TCR beta motif of under 10 highly homologous variants.

This clonotype was sampled from a male donor with ankylosing spondylitis or in good health (not recorded which). The source material was blood, either unsorted or a sorted T cell fraction (not recorded which).

CDR3 in amino acids: CAISELAGLSTDTQYF. As DNA, the CDR3 is TGTGCCATCAGTGAACTAGCGGGTCTTAGCACAGATACGCAGTATTTT. The genes are TRBV10-3 and TRBJ2-3; 9 bases map to TRBD2. The V gene's germline CDR1 is ENHRY and CDR2 SYGVKD. The V segment lost 3 bases and the J segment 0 bases; nucleotides outside the gene matches: 4. This CDR3 region has 16 residues.